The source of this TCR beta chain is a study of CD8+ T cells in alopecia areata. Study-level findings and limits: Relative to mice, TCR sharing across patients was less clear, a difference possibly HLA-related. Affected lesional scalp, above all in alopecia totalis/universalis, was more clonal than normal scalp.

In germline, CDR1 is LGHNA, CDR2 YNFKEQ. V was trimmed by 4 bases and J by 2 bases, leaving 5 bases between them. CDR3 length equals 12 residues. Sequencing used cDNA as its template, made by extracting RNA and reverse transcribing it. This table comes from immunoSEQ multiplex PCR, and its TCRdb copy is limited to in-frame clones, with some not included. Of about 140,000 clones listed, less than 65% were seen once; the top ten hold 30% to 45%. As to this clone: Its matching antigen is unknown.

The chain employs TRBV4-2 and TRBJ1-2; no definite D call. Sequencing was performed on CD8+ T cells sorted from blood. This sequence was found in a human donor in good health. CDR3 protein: CASSPDNYGYTF. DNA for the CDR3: TGTGCCAGCAGCCCGGACAACTATGGCTACACCTTC.